This T cell receptor (beta chain) was observed in a study of read filtering for tumor transcriptome and immune sequencing. V lost 4 bases to trimming and J lost 4 bases, with 17 bases between them. This CDR3 spans 15 amino acids. The germline gives CDR1 DFQATT, CDR2 SNEGSKA (reference sequence). From 350 to 500 ng of RNA, a library with molecular barcoded alpha/delta and beta/gamma adaptors was made. MiXCR, applied by TCRdb to the reads, yields one record per CDR3 protein. The data show some 80,000 distinct CDR3 sequences, roughly an eighth seen once. This clonotype was found many times. The clonotype was recovered from a donor at least 40 years old with multiple myeloma. Material: a population of CD138-negative cells sorted from bone marrow. The V gene is TRBV20-1, the J gene TRBJ1-5; tentatively, D is TRBD1 (5 bases). The chain's CDR3 is CSAKPSEGLNQPQHF. The CDR3 DNA follows: TGCAGTGCTAAGCCCTCTGAGGGGTTAAATCAGCCCCAGCATTTT.